This section outlines one T cell receptor (beta chain) sequence together with its context. Antigen: not known. This sample was included in a study of cytomegalovirus exposure and HLA in healthy donors. Study-level points and caveats: Most of the TCR beta V segments (in an earlier analysis) were productive either about 87% or about 30% of the time. Accurate prediction of HLA-A and HLA-B alleles (for most subjects) was reportedly achieved from TCR beta sequences. Later genetic work tied a missense DCLRE1C variant to beta-chain V and J trimming.

Vbeta (60) and Jbeta (13) primers were used in the PCR. The method was immunoSEQ multiplex PCR; TCRdb's version includes in-frame clones alone and lacks a portion of them. Here the sample spans 140,000 to 150,000 clones, approximately 80% being singletons. As for the donors, each was a healthy bone marrow donor. Sequenced: PBMCs. This clonotype was sampled from a man aged 35-49 years in good health and CMV-seropositive.

DNA of the CDR3: TGTGCCTGGAGTCCGACAGGATACACTGAAGCTTTCTTT. Its protein product is CAWSPTGYTEAFF. The V and J genes are TRBV30 and TRBJ1-1, with TRBD1 as a possible D gene (6 bases). CDR1 and CDR2 from the germline V gene are GTSNPN and SVGIG (reference sequence). The CDR3 runs 13 residues. Deletions cut 2 bases from V and 3 bases from J, with 10 bases between.